The 27 T cell receptor beta chains in this list originate from one sample, sequenced in a study of molecular identifiers for immune sequencing clone quantification. Each CDR3 protein is one row after TCRdb ran MiXCR on the PCR reads. Among some 590,000 distinct CDR3 sequences listed, less than 30% were seen once. The sequenced sample was naive CD8+ T cells from blood, with Jurkat cell RNA spiked in. The subset here: FACS-sorted CD8+CD4-CCR7+CD45RA+ naive T cells. All receptors derive from a human donor in good health. Some libraries in this study had Jurkat cell RNA spiked in.

The gene calls are TRBV19 and TRBJ1-6, with 7 bases fitting TRBD1. This CDR3 comprises 14 residues. Unmatched junction bases numbered 9, after V lost 9 bases and J lost 7 bases. Germline V gene sequence: CDR1 LNHDA, CDR2 SQIVND (reference sequence). The CDR3 DNA reads TGTGCCAGCACGACAGGGTGGGGGAATTCACCCCTCCACTTT. It encodes CASTTGWGNSPLHF.

This clonotype was recorded once. The chain carries TRBV7-2 and TRBJ2-7; 7 bases agree with TRBD2. V lost 4 bases and J lost 3; bases outside the gene matches: 12. The CDR3 length is 16 residues. CDR1 is SGHTA and CDR2 is FQGNSA in the germline V gene. The CDR3 DNA follows: TGTGCCAGCAGCTCCTACGCACTAGCGCCAATCTACGAGCAGTACTTC. Amino acids: CASSSYALAPIYEQYF.

The chain employs TRBV2 and TRBJ2-6, with 9 bases identical to TRBD1. With V trimmed by 7 bases and J by 2 bases, 12 bases remained unmatched. CDR3 size: 18 residues. Germline-derived CDR1 and CDR2 are SNHLY and FYNNEI. For the CDR3, the DNA is TGTGCCAGCATTCTCCGGGACAGGGAAAGGGCTGGGGCCAACGTCCTGACTTTC. It encodes CASILRDRERAGANVLTF.

As for this clonotype: A read error may be the cause here, since a much bigger clone is one base away. The CDR3 DNA sequence: TGCGCCAGCAGCCAAGATCCTGCCGGGGGGGCCACTGAAGCTTTCTTT. Amino acid sequence: CASSQDPAGGATEAFF. The rearrangement joins TRBV4-1 to TRBJ1-1, with D possibly matching TRBD1 (6 bases). With 0 bases removed from V and 4 bases from J, the gap between germline ends came to 15 bases. The CDR3 covers 16 residues. Germline V lookup: CDR1 MGHRA, CDR2 YSYEKL.

CDR3 in amino acids: CASSLTRDRVSEAFF. CDR3 DNA sequence: TGTGCCAGCAGTTTAACCCGGGACAGGGTTTCTGAAGCTTTCTTT. This sequence joins TRBV6-2 or TRBV6-3 and TRBJ1-1; 9 nucleotides agree with TRBD1. Germline CDR1 is MNHEY and CDR2 is SVGEGT. The CDR3 is made up of 15 amino acids. Germline trimming cut 4 bases from V and 6 bases from J; bases unmatched to any gene: 9.

This clonotype was seen more than once but under ten times. The chain couples TRBV6-2 or TRBV6-3 to TRBJ1-5; 8 nucleotides align to TRBD1. Trimming at V came to 0 bases and at J to 6 bases, leaving 10 bases not matched to a gene. There are 17 residues in the CDR3. The germline gives CDR1 MNHEY, CDR2 SVGEGT. For the CDR3, the DNA is TGTGCCAGCAGTTACTCCCTTGGACAGGGTGAGAGTCAGCCCCAGCATTTT. Its translation is CASSYSLGQGESQPQHF.

As concerns this clonotype: Sequence at one end of the junction differs from germline and may be a read error. The rearrangement links TRBV30 to TRBJ2-1; TRBD2 matches at 12 bases. Germline V gives CDR1 GTSNPN, CDR2 SVGIG (reference sequence). The CDR3 is 15 residues long. CDR3 sequence reads: CAWGVPLLAGGGGIF. DNA of the CDR3: TGTGCCTGGGGTGTACCGTTACTAGCGGGAGGTGGCGGGATCTTC.

Of note for this clonotype: Mismatch with germline at one junction end may stem from a read error. The chain employs TRBV7-3 and TRBJ2-3; the match to TRBD2 covers 8 bases. The CDR3 extends over 14 amino acids. Germline V gene lookup returns CDR1 SGHTA and CDR2 FQGTGA. The CDR3: CASSTTSGTDAQYF. The CDR3 bases are TGTGCCAGCAGCACAACTAGCGGCACAGATGCGCAGTATTTT.

Notes on this clonotype: A much larger clone differs by one base, so this may be a read error. The chain recombines TRBV19 with TRBJ2-4; D is uncertain. The CDR3 loop spans 14 amino acids. The V gene's germline CDR1 is LNHDA and CDR2 SQIVND (reference sequence). V lost 0 bases, J lost 1 base, and 4 bases lay in between. The CDR3, as DNA: TGTGCCAGTAGTATAGATGGGGCCAAAAACATTCAGTACTTC. Its protein product is CASSIDGAKNIQYF.

This clonotype has a count of ten or more. V and J are TRBV28 and TRBJ2-3, with 7 positions matching TRBD2. Looked up from germline, CDR1 is MDHEN and CDR2 is SYDVKM. Unmatched junction bases numbered 2, after V lost 8 bases and J lost 6 bases. CDR3 length: 11 residues. DNA of the CDR3: TGTGCCAGCTATAGCGGGGATACGCAGTATTTT. This encodes CASYSGDTQYF.

V and J are TRBV7-9 and TRBJ1-6, with D possibly matching TRBD1 (5 bases). From germline, CDR1 is SEHNR and CDR2 FQNEAQ (reference sequence). This CDR3 region has 18 residues. V lost 1 base and J 6 bases, leaving 19 bases between the germline ends. The CDR3 is CASSLEGRGYRFNSPLHF. The CDR3 nucleotides read TGTGCCAGCAGCTTAGAGGGTCGGGGGTATCGGTTTAATTCACCCCTCCACTTT.

The chain has TRBV6-6 and TRBJ2-7; 10 bases agree with TRBD1. CDR1 MNHNY and CDR2 SVGAGI come from the germline V gene (reference sequence). This CDR3 has 15 residues. Germline trimming cut 7 bases from V and 3 bases from J; bases unmatched to any gene: 9. The CDR3 bases are TGTGCCAGCATCAGCGGATGGACAGGGGGCTACGAGCAGTACTTC. It specifies CASISGWTGGYEQYF.

In its sample, this clonotype was seen a few times. V and J are TRBV4-1 and TRBJ1-2; TRBD1 agrees at 7 bases. CDR3 length: 17 amino acids. Germline assignment: CDR1 MGHRA and CDR2 YSYEKL. V lost 2 bases, J lost 2 bases, and 11 bases stayed unmatched. DNA of the CDR3: TGCGCCAGCAGCCAATATGGGACAGAAATCGCAAACTATGGCTACACCTTC. Protein sequence: CASSQYGTEIANYGYTF.

This clonotype was observed a handful of times. The chain employs TRBV7-9 and TRBJ2-7; D might be TRBD1 (6 bases). This CDR3 has 14 residues. Trimming pared 5 bases from V and 3 bases from J, leaving 14 bases between. Germline CDR1 SEHNR, CDR2 FQNEAQ (reference sequence). The CDR3 bases are TGTGCCAGCAGCCCCCGGGACACGATCTACGAGCAGTACTTC. It yields the protein CASSPRDTIYEQYF.

This clonotype turned up a few times. This chain joins TRBV12-3 or TRBV12-4 and TRBJ2-3, with 7 bases lining up with TRBD1. V was clipped by 8 bases and J by 2 bases; unmatched bases: 10. This CDR3 spans 15 amino acids. This CDR3 is CASGHGTASTDTQYF. In DNA, the CDR3 is TGTGCCAGCGGTCATGGGACAGCCTCCACAGATACGCAGTATTTT.

Notes on this clonotype: Just one base apart from a much larger clone, this may be a read error. The chain links TRBV20-1 to TRBJ2-3, with 9 bases fitting TRBD2. There are 15 residues in the CDR3. CDR1 is DFQATT and CDR2 is SNEGSKA in the germline V gene (reference sequence). The CDR3 is CSALAGEESTGTQYF. The DNA for the CDR3 is TGCAGTGCTTTAGCGGGAGAGGAAAGCACAGGTACGCAGTATTTT.

There are many counts of this clonotype. The chain combines TRBV7-9 with TRBJ2-3; D ambiguous. CDR3 length equals 16 residues. V dropped 4 bases and J dropped 1 base, with 15 bases sitting between them. Germline V gives CDR1 SEHNR, CDR2 FQNEAQ (reference sequence). The CDR3 loop reads CASSSITSYGTDTQYF. As DNA, the CDR3 is TGTGCCAGCAGCTCTATTACAAGCTACGGCACAGATACGCAGTATTTT.

CDR3 in amino acids: CATSHQRGSLDEKLFF. The CDR3 nucleotides read TGTGCCACCAGCCACCAGAGGGGCAGCTTGGATGAAAAACTGTTTTTT. V gene TRBV15 combines with J gene TRBJ1-4; TRBD1 might be the D (5 bases). The CDR3 loop spans 16 amino acids. Trimming removed 5 bases at V and 6 bases at J, with 19 bases between. Germline V gene lookup returns CDR1 LNHNV and CDR2 YYDKDF (reference sequence).

On this clonotype: Possible read error: a much larger clone is one base away. This chain links TRBV4-1 with TRBJ2-1; D may match TRBD1 or TRBD2 (5 bases each). The CDR3 totals 14 residues. From germline, CDR1 is MGHRA and CDR2 YSYEKL. The V end lost 3 bases, the J end lost 7 bases, and 13 bases lay between the germline ends. Here the CDR3 reads CASSQPRGRNEQFF. The CDR3 region has the DNA TGCGCCAGCAGCCAGCCACGGGGCCGAAATGAGCAGTTCTTC.

The rearrangement links TRBV27 to TRBJ1-1; TRBD1 is a possible D gene (6 bases). This CDR3 region has 14 residues. Germline assignment: CDR1 MNHEY and CDR2 SMNVEV (reference sequence). Trimming shortened V by 6 bases and J by 7 bases, and 18 bases separated the two germline ends. CDR3 protein: CASSPPGQGFEAFF. The CDR3, as DNA: TGTGCCAGCAGCCCTCCAGGGCAGGGGTTTGAAGCTTTCTTT.

About this clonotype: The germline gene is not matched at one end of the junction; a read error may be the cause. This chain uses TRBV12-3 or TRBV12-4 with TRBJ1-2; maybe TRBD1 (5 bases). The CDR3 extends over 12 amino acids. In DNA, the CDR3 is TGTGCCAGCAGTTCCGGGACTTCTGGCTACGCCTTC. As protein: CASSSGTSGYAF.

This clonotype was found many times. This chain uses TRBV4-1 with TRBJ2-7, with D possibly TRBD2 on 6 matching bases. The V end lost 1 base, the J end lost 2 bases, and 15 bases lay between the germline ends. There are 16 residues in the CDR3. The germline V gene has CDR1 MGHRA and CDR2 YSYEKL. The DNA for the CDR3 is TGCGCCAGCAGCCAAGTCCCAACCACGGGGGCCTACGAGCAGTACTTC. This encodes CASSQVPTTGAYEQYF.

This clonotype was seen once. In DNA, the CDR3 is TGTGCCAGCAGCTCCCAGGGGGAGACCATATATTTT. Amino acid sequence: CASSSQGETIYF. The chain is built from TRBV7-9 and TRBJ1-3; TRBD1 aligns across 7 bases. The CDR3 covers 12 residues. After removal of 4 bases from V and 10 bases from J, the junction contained 4 bases not matched to a gene. Germline V gene data show CDR1 as SEHNR and CDR2 as FQNEAQ (reference sequence).

The chain links TRBV6-5 to TRBJ2-2, with 9 bases matching TRBD1. The V gene's germline CDR1 is MNHEY and CDR2 SVGAGI. The CDR3 has 15 amino acids. Trimming cost V 8 bases and J 6 bases; bases outside gene matches: 10. CDR3 residues: CASGTGQGWSGELFF. The CDR3 DNA follows: TGTGCCAGCGGAACCGGACAGGGGTGGTCCGGGGAGCTGTTTTTT.

This clonotype came up a few times. V is TRBV6-5 and J is TRBJ2-7; D is unresolved. V lost 9 bases and J 0 bases, leaving 9 bases between the germline ends. The germline CDR1 and CDR2 sequences are MNHEY and SVGAGI. The CDR3 consists of 12 residues. CDR3 DNA sequence: TGTGCCAGTGGAGCGAGCTCCTACGAGCAGTACTTC. Protein product: CASGASSYEQYF.

The V call is TRBV5-3, the J call TRBJ2-7; weak D call: TRBD1 (6 bases). TRBV5-3 is known as an ORF, though its function is uncertain. Between the trimmed V and J ends, which lost 8 bases and 1 base, there was a span of 22 bases. The CDR3 is made up of 16 amino acids. The CDR3 loop reads CASSLNIQGLSYEQYF. In nucleotides, the CDR3 is TGTGCCAGCAGCCTAAACATTCAGGGGCTATCCTACGAGCAGTACTTC.

This clonotype was observed many times. The V gene is TRBV2, the J gene TRBJ2-7, with 9 bases matching TRBD2. Germline V gene data show CDR1 as SNHLY and CDR2 as FYNNEI. This CDR3 has 15 residues. The V and J ends lost 4 bases and 4 bases, in that order; junction bases with no gene match: 8. CDR3 protein: CASSGLSLAGYEQYF. The CDR3 nucleotides are TGTGCCAGCAGTGGGTTGTCGCTAGCGGGGTACGAGCAGTACTTC.